The present T cell receptor (beta chain) was sequenced within a study of OX40 agonist ivuxolimab in advanced cancers. CDR1 and CDR2 from the germline V gene are SQVTM and ANQGSEA. Germline trimming cut 7 bases from V and 0 bases from J; bases unmatched to any gene: 13. The CDR3 length is 17 residues. Study-level results: At 0.1 to 3.0 mg/kg and by week 6, clonal expansion occurred in CD4+ and CD8+ blood T cells. Several nonresponders also turned out to have low normalized T-cell clonal expansion. Among patients with partial responses at 0.1-3.0 mg/kg, clonal expansion was among the lowest.

This clone was found once. The antigen remains undetermined. Repertoires were generated with immunoSEQ multiplex PCR, while TCRdb's copy carries only in-frame clones and drops some. This table holds fewer than 85,000 clones, 80% to 95% found once. Patients who had autoimmune disease history or got systemic immunosuppression were left out. The specimen comprised CD4+ or CD8+ T cells sorted from blood, sampled in a trial of the OX40 agonist ivuxolimab. This chain connects TRBV29-1 to TRBJ2-1; 9 bases fit TRBD2. The receptor was isolated from an adult with an advanced solid tumor such as melanoma, head and neck, liver or kidney cancer. CDR3 in amino acids: CSASPGRAGGSYNEQFF. CDR3 in DNA: TGCAGCGCCTCCCCCGGGAGAGCGGGGGGCTCCTACAATGAGCAGTTCTTC.